This T cell receptor (beta chain) stems from a study of cytomegalovirus exposure and HLA in healthy donors (dated by TCRdb to between 2016 and 2019). Looking at the study overall: According to a later analysis, one platform produced both the 120 validation repertoires and the roughly 650 repertoires of the first cohort. The aim of the study was to test whether cataloging public T cell receptors could identify signatures of past pathogen exposure. Along with the roughly 670-subject first cohort, a separate validation cohort of over 90 different subjects was used. High-throughput TCR immunosequencing, statistical association of individual TCRs with disease status, and machine learning were combined to predict cytomegalovirus infection status. Results and caveats for the whole study, not just this receptor: The classifier was reported to diagnose cytomegalovirus status with high specificity and sensitivity in both the original and validation cohorts. The study gave a list of some 150 TCR beta chains associated with cytomegalovirus. Of the cluster scores, approximately 95% were above 0 in a later analysis, which found that TCRs clustered in the first cohort also tended to co-occur in the 90 to 150 validation repertoires. It was suggested by the authors that the approach could potentially be generalized to other disease states and immunological phenotypes. Most TCR sequences were observed very rarely across donors, whereas some public TCRs were present in many individuals. All 130 or so repertoires were used to score co-occurrence in the validation cohort in a later analysis, because that analysis had no HLA typing for the cohort. Three of the identified cytomegalovirus-associated TCR beta chains were confirmed in vitro to be specific for cytomegalovirus antigens.

The library was prepared using the immunoSEQ multiplex PCR assay. The paper's processing steps were these. A statistical classification framework was built to diagnose cytomegalovirus status from the catalog of TCR beta chain sequences. Held by TCRdb, this immuneACCESS table contains in-frame sequences only and omits some clones. Under half of the omission traces to an unresolved V gene where checked; the cause of the rest is unknown. V, J and clone size derive from that table, while D and trimming were established from the DNA sequence. This sample comprises 190,000 or so clones, about 80% of them detected only once. Of the sample, approximately 3% falls within the top ten clones. Donors formed part of the validation cohort, which comprised 120 or so subjects and was distinct from the first cohort of 690 or so subjects. About this clone itself: Its antigen remains undetermined. No qualities accompany the bases; no much larger clone lies one base away.

The CDR1 and CDR2 encoded by the germline V gene (reference sequence) are SEHNR and FQNEAQ. Germline trimming amounts to 3 bases on V and 10 bases on J, with 8 as the count of junction bases outside the gene matches. The CDR3 numbers 13 residues from cysteine through phenylalanine. Just CDR3 DNA is preserved here, 39 bases in frame from base 1. The sequence is built from TRBV7-9 and TRBJ1-1; 7 bases in between match TRBD1. This receptor was identified in a woman in her late teens or twenties in good health and CMV-seropositive. The sample was PBMCs. The bases are TGTGCCAGCAGCTTTCAGGGGGGAGATGTAGCTTTCTTT. Its amino acids are CASSFQGGDVAFF.